These 29 T cell receptor beta chains were sequenced from one sample in a study of identical twins (dated by TCRdb to 2015 to 2016). Receptor amplification or capture employed 5' RACE. Sequencer: Illumina HiSeq 2000. TCRdb itself trimmed the public reads at Q25 with fastp, ran MiXCR and retained productive beta chains. For every CDR3 protein sequence, its rows merge into one entry that carries the most common genes and DNA. This sample gives some 1,600,000 distinct CDR3 sequences in total; about 32% of them show up just once. Clones ranked in the top ten supply 0.25% to 0.3% of the sample. What was sequenced was cord blood. These receptors all come from a newborn girl in good health.

This clonotype showed up just a few times. The chain employs TRBV20-1 and TRBJ1-1; D not certain. Germline lookup yields CDR1 DFQATT and CDR2 SNEGSKA (reference sequence). The V and J ends lost 2 bases and 1 base respectively, with 17 bases between them. There are 16 residues in the CDR3. CDR3 residues: CSARPHLPSRNTEAFF. The CDR3 DNA sequence: TGCAGTGCTAGACCCCACCTTCCCTCAAGGAACACTGAAGCTTTCTTT.

The CDR3 spells CASSYLPGSQETQYF. The CDR3 nucleotides read TGTGCCAGCAGCTATCTCCCCGGGTCCCAAGAGACCCAGTACTTC. The chain combines TRBV7-7 with TRBJ2-5; D is unresolved. CDR1 and CDR2 from the germline V gene are SSHAT and FNYEAQ (reference sequence). The CDR3 is made up of 15 amino acids. Between the trimmed V and J ends, which lost 4 bases and 1 base, there was a span of 13 bases.

This chain links TRBV20-1 with TRBJ2-1, with TRBD2 identical over 11 bases. Germline CDR1 DFQATT, CDR2 SNEGSKA (reference sequence). V shed 5 bases and J 6 bases; nucleotides not matched to a gene: 6. This CDR3 comprises 14 residues. This chain's CDR3 is CSALSGGALNEQFF. The CDR3 DNA sequence: TGCAGTGCTCTTAGCGGGGGGGCCCTCAATGAGCAGTTCTTC.

V gene TRBV20-1 combines with J gene TRBJ2-4; D is possibly TRBD2 (6 bases). The end of the DNA aligns better with TRBJ2-7, so the J call may be wrong. The germline V gene has CDR1 DFQATT and CDR2 SNEGSKA (reference sequence). CDR3 length equals 15 residues. The CDR3 is CSARRWDQRRGEQYF. The CDR3 nucleotides read TGCAGTGCTAGGAGGTGGGATCAAAGGAGGGGCGAGCAGTACTTC.

This clonotype was recorded many times. The gene calls are TRBV4-2 and TRBJ2-3; D gene ambiguous. The germline gives CDR1 LGHNA, CDR2 YNFKEQ. The CDR3 has 16 amino acids. V was shortened by 4 bases and J by 2 bases, with 16 bases between the two germline ends. DNA of the CDR3: TGTGCCAGCAGCCCCGCCGACCCACTACACACAGATACGCAGTATTTT. As protein: CASSPADPLHTDTQYF.

The chain recombines TRBV10-3 with TRBJ2-5, with D maybe TRBD2 (6 bases). The CDR3 sequence is 13 residues long. Trimming cost V 8 bases and J 9 bases, with 19 bases left between them. Germline V CDR1 and CDR2: ENHRY, SYGVKD. CDR3 coding DNA: TGTGCCATCGGAGGGCGGGAAGGGGAGGCCCAGTACTTC. Translated, it gives CAIGGREGEAQYF.

The chain carries TRBV3-1 and TRBJ1-5, with TRBD1 as a possible D gene (6 bases). The CDR3 is 14 amino acids. Germline values: CDR1 LGHDT, CDR2 YNNKEL (reference sequence). With 3 bases removed from V and 5 bases from J, the gap between germline ends came to 11 bases. The CDR3 region has the DNA TGTGCCAGCAGCCATCAAACAGGGCATCAGCCCCAGCATTTT. Translated, it gives CASSHQTGHQPQHF.

This chain uses TRBV4-2 with TRBJ2-3; perhaps TRBD2 as D (5 bases). CDR3 length: 13 residues. The V gene lost 0 bases and the J gene lost 10 bases, with 11 bases spanning the gap. CDR1 and CDR2 from the germline V gene are LGHNA and YNFKEQ. The CDR3 DNA reads TGTGCCAGCAGCCAAGAAAAACAGAGGGCGCAGTATTTT. As protein: CASSQEKQRAQYF.

This chain joins TRBV4-2 and TRBJ2-3; D remains ambiguous. CDR3 length: 15 amino acids. V lost 3 bases and J lost 2, with 12 bases in between. The germline V gene encodes CDR1 LGHNA and CDR2 YNFKEQ. CDR3 residues: CASSQISSNTDTQYF. CDR3 nucleotides: TGTGCCAGCAGCCAGATCAGTTCTAACACAGATACGCAGTATTTT.

This clonotype was picked up a small number of times. The V call is TRBV28, the J call TRBJ1-5, with unresolved D. Germline V gene data show CDR1 as MDHEN and CDR2 as SYDVKM. V was trimmed by 5 bases and J by 4 bases, leaving 21 bases between them. This CDR3 is built from 17 residues. The CDR3 sequence is CASSIIRETYGNQPQHF. CDR3 DNA sequence: TGTGCCAGCAGTATAATCCGGGAAACATACGGGAATCAGCCCCAGCATTTT.

Concerning this clonotype itself: At one boundary the junction diverges from the germline segment, which might be a read error. V gene TRBV20-1 combines with J gene TRBJ2-3; D might be TRBD1 or TRBD2, each matching 5 bases. The CDR3 loop spans 13 amino acids. Germline V gene lookup returns CDR1 DFQATT and CDR2 SNEGSKA (reference sequence). DNA for the CDR3: TGCGGTGCTAGGCTCGGGACCGCAGATACGCAGTATTTT. It yields the protein CGARLGTADTQYF.

The chain links TRBV27 to TRBJ1-1; TRBD1 might be the D (6 bases). Trimming shortened V by 1 base and J by 4 bases, and 16 bases separated the two germline ends. The CDR3 has 16 residues. Germline V lookup: CDR1 MNHEY, CDR2 SMNVEV (reference sequence). The CDR3 is CASSLWPPGGRTEAFF. Here the CDR3 DNA reads TGTGCCAGCAGTTTATGGCCCCCGGGGGGCCGCACTGAAGCTTTCTTT.

At least ten counts were recorded for this clonotype. The chain recombines TRBV28 with TRBJ2-1; D gene ambiguous. The CDR3 is 14 residues long. Germline V gene data show CDR1 as MDHEN and CDR2 as SYDVKM. Trimming shortened V by 3 bases and J by 5 bases, and 11 bases separated the two germline ends. CDR3 nucleotides: TGTGCCAGCAGTTTGGACGCGCTAAACAATGAGCAGTTCTTC. It encodes CASSLDALNNEQFF.

As to this clonotype: A much larger clone differs by one base, so this may be a read error. The chain couples TRBV6-5 to TRBJ1-2, with D perhaps TRBD1 (5 bases). CDR1 is MNHEY, CDR2 SVGAGI, per germline. V lost 3 bases, J lost 7 bases, and 15 bases lay in between. The CDR3 has 14 residues. CDR3 sequence reads: CASSYDGGLGGYTF. Written as DNA, the CDR3 is TGTGCCAGCAGTTATGACGGGGGACTAGGTGGCTACACCTTC.

The chain is built from TRBV10-3 and TRBJ2-3; 12 bases map to TRBD2. The CDR3 contains 17 residues. V lost 0 bases and J lost 2; bases outside the gene matches: 3. Per the germline V gene, CDR1 is ENHRY and CDR2 is SYGVKD. The CDR3 is CAISESWTSGNTDTQYF. CDR3 coding DNA: TGTGCCATCAGTGAGTCATGGACTAGCGGGAACACAGATACGCAGTATTTT.

Note on this clonotype: This may come from a read error, since a much larger clone is one base off. CDR3 residues: CASNALLTIYGYTF. The CDR3 DNA reads TGTGCCAGCAACGCTCTCTTGACTATCTATGGCTACACCTTC. J is TRBJ1-2 and V is TRBV28; D gene uncertain. V gave up 7 bases and J gave up 4 bases, with 16 bases separating them. This CDR3 region has 14 residues. Germline values: CDR1 MDHEN, CDR2 SYDVKM.

In this sample, this clonotype turned up many times. The gene calls are TRBV4-1 and TRBJ2-7, with D perhaps matching TRBD2 (6 bases). In germline, CDR1 is MGHRA, CDR2 YSYEKL. Trimming removed 4 bases at V and 0 bases at J, with 13 bases between. CDR3 length equals 15 residues. The CDR3 loop is CASSPLGSGSYEQYF. As DNA, the CDR3 is TGCGCCAGCAGCCCGTTGGGTAGCGGCTCCTACGAGCAGTACTTC.

The V gene is TRBV29-1, the J gene TRBJ2-5; 12 bases align to TRBD1. Germline CDR1 and CDR2: SQVTM and ANQGSEA. There are 13 residues in the CDR3. V lost 2 bases and J lost 12; bases outside the gene matches: 7. The CDR3 sequence is CSVETGTGGREYF. The CDR3 bases are TGCAGCGTTGAAACCGGGACAGGGGGCCGAGAGTACTTC.

This clonotype has more than one count but fewer than ten. This CDR3 is CASSLGGSGYYNEQFF. The CDR3 coding sequence is TGTGCCAGCAGTTTGGGGGGCAGCGGTTACTACAATGAGCAGTTCTTC. The chain is built from TRBV12-3 or TRBV12-4 and TRBJ2-1; the D call may be TRBD1 or TRBD2 (6 bases each). The CDR3 consists of 16 residues. The germline V and J ends were trimmed by 3 bases and 3 bases, with 15 bases remaining between them.

CDR3 nucleotides: TGTGCCAGCAGCTTAAAGGGACTAGCGGGGGGGCCCCTCAATGAGCAGTACTTC. It is translated as CASSLKGLAGGPLNEQYF. The chain employs TRBV7-2 and TRBJ2-7; TRBD2 agrees at 16 bases. This CDR3 is 18 amino acids long. Germline V gene lookup returns CDR1 SGHTA and CDR2 FQGNSA. Trimming cost V 2 bases and J 7 bases; bases outside gene matches: 11. Based on the CDR3 plus reference TRBV7-2 and TRBJ2-7, the full variable domain is GAGVSQSPSNKVTEKGKDVELRCDPISGHTALYWYRQSLGQGLEFLIYFQGNSAPDKSGLPSDRFSAERTGGSVSTLTIQRTQQEDSAVYLCASSLKGLAGGPLNEQYFGPGTRLTVT.

V is TRBV19 and J is TRBJ2-1; TRBD2 matches at 10 bases. Germline assignment: CDR1 LNHDA and CDR2 SQIVND (reference sequence). The length of the CDR3 is 16 residues. Germline trimming cut 6 bases from V and 1 base from J; bases unmatched to any gene: 6. As DNA, the CDR3 is TGTGCCAGTAGGACCTCTAGCGGGGGTTCCTACAATGAGCAGTTCTTC. Its translation: CASRTSSGGSYNEQFF.

This clonotype was seen a handful of times. The V and J genes are TRBV20-1 and TRBJ2-1; 12 bases are shared with TRBD2. The CDR3 is made up of 15 amino acids. Germline loops: CDR1 DFQATT, CDR2 SNEGSKA (reference sequence). V gave up 2 bases and J gave up 5 bases; unmatched junction bases: 4. CDR3 bases: TGCAGTGCTAGACTAGGACTAGCGGGAAACAATGAGCAGTTCTTC. Its translation is CSARLGLAGNNEQFF.

The J gene is TRBJ2-4, the V gene TRBV4-1; D perhaps matches TRBD1 (5 bases). CDR3 length equals 17 residues. Germline V gives CDR1 MGHRA, CDR2 YSYEKL. V lost 0 bases to trimming and J lost 2 bases, with 14 bases between them. The CDR3 nucleotides read TGCGCCAGCAGCCAAGATCCCGGTCAGGGAACCAAAAACATTCAGTACTTC. It is translated as CASSQDPGQGTKNIQYF.

This chain uses TRBV7-6 with TRBJ2-7; TRBD2 matches at 7 bases. The trim removed 0 bases at V and 7 bases at J, leaving 15 bases unmatched. The CDR3 is made up of 17 amino acids. The germline gives CDR1 SGHVS, CDR2 FNYEAQ. The CDR3 protein is CASSLAWRDYPINEQYF. CDR3 DNA sequence: TGTGCCAGCAGCTTAGCCTGGAGGGACTACCCAATCAATGAGCAGTACTTC. Filled out from reference TRBV7-6 and TRBJ2-7, the complete variable domain reads GAGVSQSPRYKVTKRGQDVALRCDPISGHVSLYWYRQALGQGPEFLTYFNYEAQQDKSGLPNDRFSAERPEGSISTLTIQRTEQRDSAMYRCASSLAWRDYPINEQYFGPGTRLTVT.

This clonotype was seen a handful of times. V is TRBV20-1 and J is TRBJ2-5; possibly TRBD2 for D (5 bases). Gene TRBJ2-7 matches the end of the DNA better, so the J call may be wrong. The CDR3 runs to 13 residues. Germline CDR1 DFQATT, CDR2 SNEGSKA (reference sequence). The CDR3 bases are TGCAGTGCTAGAGATAGAGGAGGCGACGAGCAGTACTTC. It yields the protein CSARDRGGDEQYF.

The rearrangement uses TRBV28 and TRBJ1-2; 9 bases agree with TRBD1. Trimming took 6 bases from V and 2 from J; bases not matched to a gene: 10. Germline V gene lookup returns CDR1 MDHEN and CDR2 SYDVKM. The CDR3 has 16 residues. CDR3 bases: TGTGCCAGCAGGTTGACAGGGGGAGGGTTCAACTATGGCTACACCTTC. Protein: CASRLTGGGFNYGYTF.

V is TRBV20-1 and J is TRBJ2-7, with no clear D. CDR1 is DFQATT and CDR2 is SNEGSKA in the germline V gene (reference sequence). This CDR3 has 13 residues. V dropped 1 base and J dropped 2 bases, with 9 bases sitting between them. The CDR3 region is CSARAAGTYEQYF. The CDR3 nucleotides read TGCAGTGCTAGAGCGGCCGGTACCTACGAGCAGTACTTC.

The V and J genes are TRBV12-3 or TRBV12-4 and TRBJ1-3, with D possibly matching TRBD1 (5 bases). The V end was cut by 7 bases, the J end by 0 bases, with 25 bases between. The CDR3 is made up of 19 amino acids. The CDR3 is CASTYRRGWNRTSGNTIYF. CDR3 nucleotides: TGTGCCAGCACCTACAGGCGAGGGTGGAACAGAACCTCTGGAAACACCATATATTTT.

The chain carries TRBV15 and TRBJ1-2, with 7 bases identical to TRBD1. CDR1 is LNHNV, CDR2 YYDKDF, per germline (reference sequence). V was pared by 1 base and J by 8 bases, with 10 bases of the junction left unmatched. The CDR3 sequence is 15 residues long. CDR3 protein: CATSRVWGRGIGYTF. The CDR3 DNA follows: TGTGCCACCAGCAGAGTATGGGGCAGGGGGATAGGCTACACCTTC.